This T cell receptor beta chain was found in a study of blood T cell repertoires in COVID-19. Overall study: The analysed material was cDNA or gDNA that came from T cells, B-cell-depleted T cells, or PBMCs.

This CDR3 region has 18 residues. Germline V gene sequence: CDR1 LGHDT, CDR2 YNNKEL (reference sequence). J gave up 1 base and V 4 bases, and 13 bases lay outside the gene matches. Original handling: Counts of nucleated cells, estimated from reference gene primer amplification, were obtained. Some clones are missing from TCRdb's copy, which holds only in-frame ones; the method was immunoSEQ multiplex PCR. V, J and clone size derive from that table, while D and trimming were established from the DNA sequence. The sample comprises about 69,000 clones, 65% to 90% of which are singletons, and around 3.2% rests with the top ten.

This sequence was found in an older man with acute or convalescent COVID-19. Sequenced sample: peripheral blood. This sequence joins TRBV3-1 (or the pseudogene TRBV3-2) and TRBJ1-2, with 9 bases matching TRBD1. The CDR3 spells CASSLPGTGWRGNYGYTF. CDR3 bases: TGTGCCAGCAGCCTTCCGGGGACAGGGTGGAGGGGTAACTATGGCTACACCTTC.